The entry below gives a single T cell receptor (beta chain) sequence along with its context. The sample originates from a study of blood T cell repertoires in COVID-19. In the study overall: Specimens from acute and convalescent COVID-19 originated in the United States, Italy and Spain. T cells, B-cell-depleted T cells, or PBMCs provided the cDNA or gDNA that served as material.

Repertoires were generated with immunoSEQ multiplex PCR, while TCRdb's copy carries only in-frame clones and drops some. The sample includes fewer than 400,000 clones, roughly 90% of them seen just once. In germline, CDR1 is KGHDR, CDR2 SFDVKD. The CDR3 has 11 amino acids. V was cut by 5 bases and J by 6 bases, with 3 bases left in between. The TCR comes from a woman aged 25 to 45 who had recovered from COVID-19. The source material was PBMCs or T cells enriched from blood (not recorded which). The chain has TRBV24-1 and TRBJ2-2; D call uncertain. CDR3 bases: TGTGCCACCAGTGGCGCCGGGGAGCTGTTTTTT. Amino acid sequence: CATSGAGELFF.